Only a few counts were recorded for the clone carrying this TCR beta chain. Its antigen is not identified. The data are from a study of T cells in Graves' hyperthyroidism and ophthalmopathy. RNA transcripts were the template for amplifying TCR beta CDR3 regions. TCR CDR3 underwent first-round RT-PCR with the HTBI primer set. TCRdb analysed the multiplex PCR reads with MiXCR anew, one entry per CDR3 protein. The sample carries about 400,000 distinct CDR3 sequences, under 15% recorded once. Absent ophthalmopathy progression within 18 months defined stable Graves' hyperthyroidism. Patients having uncontrolled infection, another autoimmune disease, pregnancy or lactation were not included. PBMCs stemmed from 10 ml fresh peripheral blood. Trimming took off 4 bases at V and 3 bases at J, with 13 bases between the two ends. The CDR3 runs to 14 residues. Germline CDR1 LNHDA, CDR2 SQIVND (reference sequence).

The study, taken as a whole, reports: Expanded thyroid clonotypes (above 0.001) were mostly also found in blood.

This TCR derives from a woman under 40 with Graves' hyperthyroidism. The chain links TRBV19 to TRBJ2-7, with D possibly being TRBD2 (5 bases). Sequenced input: blood. The DNA of the CDR3 is TGTGCCAGTAGTAACGGACTGGGCTACTACGAGCAGTACTTC. Translating gives CASSNGLGYYEQYF.